This T cell receptor beta chain derives from a study of T cell responses to AZD1222 COVID-19 vaccine. A word on this clone: What it recognizes is unknown.

The germline V gene encodes CDR1 PRHDT and CDR2 FYEKMQ (reference sequence). Trimming took 0 bases from V and 7 from J, leaving 24 bases between them. The CDR3 length is 19 residues. Whole-study findings and limits: Donors skewed white British and female; clonal diversity was possibly underestimated. Targeting of unmutated variant regions was reportedly seen in nearly half of spike-specific TCRs. CD4 TCRs linked to vaccination spanned spike, dominating at 160-218 and 743-854. At study baseline, merely over 5 AZD1222 recipients were seropositive.

Sequenced by immunoSEQ multiplex PCR; TCRdb stores in-frame clones only, minus some. The data show roughly 200,000 clones, approximately 92% seen once. This sequence was found in an adult who received the MenACWY meningococcal vaccine as a control. The specimen was peripheral blood, collected 28 days after the second dose of the MenACWY control vaccine. The chain links TRBV13 to TRBJ1-4, with D possibly matching TRBD1 (6 bases). CDR3 protein: CASSLGLRRVESRGEKLFF. The CDR3 DNA sequence: TGTGCCAGCAGCTTAGGCCTACGAAGGGTCGAGTCCAGGGGTGAAAAACTGTTTTTT.